Listed below are T cell receptor beta chains from one sample, sequenced in a study of blood T cell repertoires in COVID-19. Libraries were prepared by immunoSEQ multiplex PCR; TCRdb keeps only in-frame clonotypes and omits some of them. Here the sample spans 90,000 to 150,000 clones, around 86% being singletons. Specimen: peripheral blood. The receptors derive from a man older than 75 with acute or convalescent COVID-19. Both conserved end residues are part of each CDR3. Each record gives: J gene, clone size, V gene, CDR3 length, D gene, CDR3 DNA, CDR3 protein. A D gene is named only where the DNA matches it firmly. Not every row has a clone size; where given, it reads once, few, many or a size class.

TRBJ2-5	few	TRBV6-6	15	.	TGTGCCAGCAGTTATGGGCAGATCCCCCAAGAGACCCAGTACTTC	CASSYGQIPQETQYF
TRBJ1-1	.	TRBV14	14	.	TGTGCCAGCAGCCAACTCAGGGGGAACACTGAAGCTTTCTTT	CASSQLRGNTEAFF
TRBJ1-1	.	TRBV30	11	.	TGTGCCTGGAGTTTAAACACTGAAGCTTTCTTT	CAWSLNTEAFF
TRBJ2-7	.	TRBV19	13	.	TGTGCCAGTAGGGCGGACAGCTACTACGAGCAGTACTTC	CASRADSYYEQYF
TRBJ1-5	.	TRBV4-1	15	.	TGCGCCAGCAGCCTTGACAGGTATAGCAATCAGCCCCAGCATTTT	CASSLDRYSNQPQHF
TRBJ1-6	.	TRBV6-2/TRBV6-3	16	.	TGTGCCAGCAGTTACTCTTCCAGGGGTCTCAGTTCACCCCTCCACTTT	CASSYSSRGLSSPLHF
TRBJ2-6	once	TRBV5-8	16	.	TGTGCCAGCAGCTTGGCTGGTGAGGTGGGGGCCAACGTCCTGACTTTC	CASSLAGEVGANVLTF
TRBJ2-6	.	TRBV15	17	TRBD1	TGTGCCACCAGCTGGACAGGGGGCCGGACTGGGGCCAACGTCCTGACTTTC	CATSWTGGRTGANVLTF
TRBJ2-7	.	TRBV9	15	TRBD1	TGTGCCAGCAGCCACCGACAGGGGGCGGGATACGAGCAGTACTTC	CASSHRQGAGYEQYF
TRBJ1-4	.	TRBV11-2	15	.	TGTGCCAGCAGCCCTTACGGGGCAACTAATGAAAAACTGTTTTTT	CASSPYGATNEKLFF
TRBJ1-3	.	TRBV15	15	.	TGTGCCACCAGCAGTTCCCAGGGATTTGGAAACACCATATATTTT	CATSSSQGFGNTIYF
TRBJ2-7	.	TRBV7-6	13	.	TGTGCCAGCAGCTTAGGGGGCACCTACGAGCAGTACTTC	CASSLGGTYEQYF
TRBJ2-7	.	TRBV29-1	14	TRBD1	TGCAGCGTAGCTCCGGGACAGGGTTCTTACGAGCAGTACTTC	CSVAPGQGSYEQYF
TRBJ1-5	.	TRBV19	15	TRBD1	TGTGCCAGTAGATCTCCGGGACAGGGAGCTCAGCCCCAGCATTTT	CASRSPGQGAQPQHF
TRBJ2-1	.	TRBV29-1	15	TRBD1	TGCAGCGTTTCCCTCGGGACAGGGGTTCACAATGAGCAGTTCTTC	CSVSLGTGVHNEQFF
TRBJ1-4	.	TRBV14	15	.	TGTGCCAGCAGCCGAGGACAGTCTTTTAATGAAAAACTGTTTTTT	CASSRGQSFNEKLFF
TRBJ1-5	.	TRBV3-1/TRBV3-2	17	.	TGTGCCAGCAGCCAAGATGAGCAACGCCTCGGCAATCAGCCCCAGCATTTT	CASSQDEQRLGNQPQHF
TRBJ1-2	.	TRBV19	10	.	TGTGCCAGGACACACTATGGCTACACCTTC	CARTHYGYTF
TRBJ2-7	.	TRBV11-3	13	.	TGTGCCAGCAGCTTAGTGGGGCTTGGGGAGCAGTACTTC	CASSLVGLGEQYF
TRBJ1-1	.	TRBV7-3	14	.	TGTGCCAGCAGCTTGGCAGGGGTGAACACTGAAGCTTTCTTT	CASSLAGVNTEAFF
TRBJ2-7	.	TRBV7-3	15	TRBD2	TGTGCCAGCAGCCCAGCGGGGGGTACCTGGGACGAGCAGTACTTC	CASSPAGGTWDEQYF
TRBJ2-1	.	TRBV28	18	.	TGTGCCAGCAGTTTGGCTAGCACCGCCGCCCCCTCCTACAATGAGCAGTTCTTC	CASSLASTAAPSYNEQFF